The 9 T cell receptor beta chains listed next were all sequenced from one sample in a study of OX40 agonist ivuxolimab in advanced cancers. TCRdb keeps only in-frame clones here, not all; method: immunoSEQ multiplex PCR. The repertoire holds more than 60,000 clones, with around 94% as singletons. The material sequenced was CD4+ or CD8+ T cells sorted from blood, taken in a trial of the OX40 agonist ivuxolimab. These receptors were collected from an adult with an advanced solid tumor such as melanoma, head and neck, liver or kidney cancer.

The DNA of the CDR3 is TGTGCCAGCAGTTTTTCCCATGGGTCTGGAAACACCATATATTTT. Protein product: CASSFSHGSGNTIYF. The chain combines TRBV27 with TRBJ1-3; D is unclear. The length of the CDR3 is 15 residues. Germline V gene lookup returns CDR1 MNHEY and CDR2 SMNVEV (reference sequence). The V end was cut by 3 bases, the J end by 1 base, with 10 bases between.

The chain has TRBV7-9 and TRBJ2-1; maybe TRBD1 (6 bases). V was trimmed by 1 base and J by 12 bases, leaving 22 bases between them. The CDR3 loop spans 16 amino acids. CDR1 and CDR2 (germline): SEHNR, FQNEAQ (reference sequence). The CDR3 region is CASSLGYVQGLLGQFF. As DNA, the CDR3 is TGTGCCAGCAGCTTAGGTTACGTACAGGGTCTCCTTGGGCAGTTCTTC. The variable domain in full, with the rest retrieved from reference TRBV7-9 and TRBJ2-1, is DTGVSQNPRHKITKRGQNVTFRCDPISEHNRLYWYRQTLGQGPEFLTYFQNEAQLEKSRLLSDRFSAERPKGSFSTLEIQRTEQGDSAMYLCASSLGYVQGLLGQFFGPGTRLTVL.

This clone is a singleton in its sample. The J gene is TRBJ1-4, the V gene TRBV6-5, with 7 bases aligning to TRBD1. The J segment lost 12 bases and the V segment lost 11 bases, leaving 12 bases of the junction unmatched. The CDR3 is made up of 12 amino acids. The V gene's germline CDR1 is MNHEY and CDR2 SVGAGI. CDR3 amino acids: CAVQYFQGELFF. In nucleotides, the CDR3 is TGTGCCGTACAGTACTTCCAGGGGGAACTGTTTTTT.

The chain combines TRBV6-1 with TRBJ2-7, with 12 bases matching TRBD1. The V segment lost 5 bases and the J segment 4 bases; nucleotides outside the gene matches: 6. Germline CDR1 and CDR2: MNHNS and SASEGT. The CDR3 is made up of 15 amino acids. CDR3 in amino acids: CASSPGTGGGYEQYF. The CDR3 coding sequence is TGTGCCAGCAGTCCCGGGACAGGGGGCGGTTACGAGCAGTACTTC.

The chain recombines TRBV28 with TRBJ1-5; TRBD1 matches at 9 bases. The CDR3 has 14 amino acids. The J segment lost 6 bases and the V segment lost 4 bases, leaving 4 bases of the junction unmatched. Germline V CDR1 and CDR2: MDHEN, SYDVKM. CDR3 sequence (DNA): TGTGCCAGCAGTTGGGGACAGGGCCCTCAGCCCCAGCATTTT. Its translation is CASSWGQGPQPQHF.

The genes are TRBV7-2 and TRBJ2-6; D not certain. V lost 1 base, J lost 4 bases, and 8 bases lay in between. CDR3 length: 15 residues. Germline CDR1 SGHTA, CDR2 FQGNSA. In nucleotides, the CDR3 is TGTGCCAGCAGCTTAGAATCGTTCGGGGCCAACGTCCTGACTTTC. Its protein product is CASSLESFGANVLTF.

This chain links TRBV6-5 with TRBJ2-5; 9 bases match TRBD2. In germline, CDR1 is MNHEY, CDR2 SVGAGI. V was clipped by 2 bases and J by 4 bases; unmatched bases: 8. CDR3 length: 16 amino acids. CDR3 DNA sequence: TGTGCCAGCAGTTACATTTGGCGGGAGGGCCGAGAGACCCAGTACTTC. It codes for CASSYIWREGRETQYF.

Only one count was recorded for this clone. J is TRBJ1-2 and V is TRBV7-2; 10 bases match TRBD1. Trimming took 1 base from V and 8 from J; bases not matched to a gene: 19. Germline CDR1 SGHTA, CDR2 FQGNSA. This CDR3 is 19 amino acids long. The CDR3 sequence: CASSLGGGTGDPYLAGYTF. The DNA of the CDR3 is TGTGCCAGCAGCTTAGGAGGGGGGACAGGGGACCCCTATTTGGCCGGCTACACCTTC.

This clone was counted once. The chain couples TRBV27 to TRBJ2-7; D gene ambiguous. Germline CDR1 reads MNHEY; CDR2 reads SMNVEV (reference sequence). The CDR3 loop spans 15 amino acids. The V end lost 0 bases, the J end lost 2 bases, and 11 bases lay between the germline ends. The CDR3 protein is CASSLSPGRTYEQYF. CDR3 nucleotides: TGTGCCAGCAGTTTATCCCCCGGTAGGACCTACGAGCAGTACTTC.